The source of this TCR beta chain is a study of blood T cell repertoires in COVID-19. Study details: COVID-19 samples, acute and convalescent, were from the United States, Italy and Spain. The analysed material was cDNA or gDNA that came from T cells, B-cell-depleted T cells, or PBMCs.

In the original processing: Nucleated cell counts were estimated from reference gene primer amplification. Measured with immunoSEQ multiplex PCR; TCRdb has only the in-frame clones, and not every one. The DNA was the basis for D and trimming; V, J and clone size are from that table. The sample carries fewer than 55,000 clones, about 71% recorded once. This clone was picked up one time. CDR1 and CDR2 from the germline V gene are MNHEY and SVGAGI. The CDR3 consists of 16 residues. V was clipped by 0 bases and J by 5 bases, with 17 bases between them. This sequence originates from a woman in her 70s with acute or convalescent COVID-19. Sequenced sample: peripheral blood. V is TRBV6-5 and J is TRBJ2-7; D is perhaps TRBD1 (6 bases). As DNA, the CDR3 is TGTGCCAGCAGTTACTCGTATTACAGGGTAATAGACGAGCAGTACTTC. Residues: CASSYSYYRVIDEQYF.